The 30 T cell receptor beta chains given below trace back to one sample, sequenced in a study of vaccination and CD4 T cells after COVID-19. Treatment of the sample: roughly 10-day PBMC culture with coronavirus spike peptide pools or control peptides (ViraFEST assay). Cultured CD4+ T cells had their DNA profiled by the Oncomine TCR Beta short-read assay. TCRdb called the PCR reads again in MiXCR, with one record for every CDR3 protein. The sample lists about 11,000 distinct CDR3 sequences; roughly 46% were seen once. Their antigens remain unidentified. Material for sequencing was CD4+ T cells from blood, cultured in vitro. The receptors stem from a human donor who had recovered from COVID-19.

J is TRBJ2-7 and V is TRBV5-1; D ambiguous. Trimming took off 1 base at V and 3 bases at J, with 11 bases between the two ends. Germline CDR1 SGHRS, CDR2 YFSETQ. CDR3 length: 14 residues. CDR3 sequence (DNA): TGCGCCAGCAGCTTGCTGGATGCTGGCTACGAGCAGTACTTC. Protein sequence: CASSLLDAGYEQYF.

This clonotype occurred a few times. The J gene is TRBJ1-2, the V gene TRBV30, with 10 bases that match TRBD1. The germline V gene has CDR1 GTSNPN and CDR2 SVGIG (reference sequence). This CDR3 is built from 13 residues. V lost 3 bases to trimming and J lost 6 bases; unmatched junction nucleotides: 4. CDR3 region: CAWSPDRGDGYTF. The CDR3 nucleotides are TGTGCCTGGAGCCCGGACAGGGGGGATGGCTACACCTTC.

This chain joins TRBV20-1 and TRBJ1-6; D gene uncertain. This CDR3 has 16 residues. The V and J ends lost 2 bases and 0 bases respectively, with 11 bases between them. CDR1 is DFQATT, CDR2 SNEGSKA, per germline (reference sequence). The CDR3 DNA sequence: TGCAGTGCTAGAAGCGAGCAAAGCTCCTATAATTCACCCCTCCACTTT. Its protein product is CSARSEQSSYNSPLHF.

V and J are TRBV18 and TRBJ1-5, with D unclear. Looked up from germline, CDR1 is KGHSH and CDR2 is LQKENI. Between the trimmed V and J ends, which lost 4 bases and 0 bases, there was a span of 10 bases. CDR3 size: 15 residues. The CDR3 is CASSLVRGSNQPQHF. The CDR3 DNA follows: TGTGCCAGCTCACTGGTCAGAGGTAGCAATCAGCCCCAGCATTTT.

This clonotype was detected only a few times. The CDR3 DNA sequence: TGCAGTGCTAGTAGGCCTAGCGGGGGTAGAGAGACCCAGTACTTC. Protein: CSASRPSGGRETQYF. The chain is built from TRBV20-1 and TRBJ2-5; 10 nucleotides match TRBD2. J was trimmed by 4 bases and V by 3 bases; bases with no gene match: 8. The CDR3 consists of 15 residues. Per germline, CDR1 DFQATT and CDR2 SNEGSKA (reference sequence).

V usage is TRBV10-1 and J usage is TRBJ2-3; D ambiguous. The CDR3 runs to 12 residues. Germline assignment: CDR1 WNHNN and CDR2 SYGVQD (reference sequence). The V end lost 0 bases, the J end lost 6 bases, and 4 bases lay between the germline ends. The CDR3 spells CASSESVDTQYF. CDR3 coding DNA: TGCGCCAGCAGTGAGTCGGTGGATACGCAGTATTTT.

For the CDR3, the DNA is TGTGCCAGCAGTGTGGTACTGGGAAACACCATATATTTT. It specifies CASSVVLGNTIYF. The chain carries TRBV2 and TRBJ1-3; D ambiguous. The CDR3 is 13 residues long. Trimming took off 4 bases at V and 4 bases at J, with 8 bases between the two ends. From germline, CDR1 is SNHLY and CDR2 FYNNEI. Drawing the rest from reference TRBV2 and TRBJ1-3, the complete variable domain is EPEVTQTPSHQVTQMGQEVILRCVPISNHLYFYWYRQILGQKVEFLVSFYNNEISEKSEIFDDQFSVERPDGSNFTLKIRSTKLEDSAMYFCASSVVLGNTIYFGEGSWLTVV.

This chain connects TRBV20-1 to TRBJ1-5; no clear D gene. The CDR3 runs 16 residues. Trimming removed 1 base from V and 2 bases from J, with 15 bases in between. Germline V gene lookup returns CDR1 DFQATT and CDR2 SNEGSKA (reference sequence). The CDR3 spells CSARGGATGGNQPQHF. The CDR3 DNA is TGCAGTGCTAGAGGAGGCGCAACCGGGGGCAATCAGCCCCAGCATTTT.

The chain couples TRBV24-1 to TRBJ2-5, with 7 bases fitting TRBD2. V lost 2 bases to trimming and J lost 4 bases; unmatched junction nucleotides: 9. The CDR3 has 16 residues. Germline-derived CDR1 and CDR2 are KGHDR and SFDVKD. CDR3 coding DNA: TGTGCCACCAGTGATTACCGACGAGGCGGGGGAGAGACCCAGTACTTC. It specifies CATSDYRRGGGETQYF.

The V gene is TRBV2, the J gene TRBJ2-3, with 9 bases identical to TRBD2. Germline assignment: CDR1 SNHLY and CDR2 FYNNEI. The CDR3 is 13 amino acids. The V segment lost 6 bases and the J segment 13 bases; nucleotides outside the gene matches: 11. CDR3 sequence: CASSQRGTSREYF. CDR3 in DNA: TGTGCCAGCAGCCAGAGGGGGACTAGCAGGGAGTATTTT.

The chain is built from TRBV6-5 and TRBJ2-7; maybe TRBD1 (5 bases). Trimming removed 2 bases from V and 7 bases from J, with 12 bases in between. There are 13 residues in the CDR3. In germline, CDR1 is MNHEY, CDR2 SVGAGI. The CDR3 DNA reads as TGTGCCAGCAGTTACCTCCAGGGCGGAGAGCAGTACTTC. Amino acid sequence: CASSYLQGGEQYF.

Here the CDR3 reads CASSEEIRGHGYTF. CDR3 sequence (DNA): TGTGCCAGCAGTGAAGAAATCAGGGGGCATGGCTACACCTTC. The rearrangement links TRBV2 to TRBJ1-2, with 8 bases lining up with TRBD1. The germline V gene encodes CDR1 SNHLY and CDR2 FYNNEI. This CDR3 region has 14 residues. The J segment lost 6 bases and the V segment lost 1 base, leaving 4 bases of the junction unmatched.

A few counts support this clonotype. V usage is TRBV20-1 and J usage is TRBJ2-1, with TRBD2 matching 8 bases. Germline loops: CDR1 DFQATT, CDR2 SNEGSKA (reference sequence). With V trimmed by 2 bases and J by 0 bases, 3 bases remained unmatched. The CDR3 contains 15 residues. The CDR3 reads CSARKRGSSYNEQFF. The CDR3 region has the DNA TGCAGTGCTAGAAAGCGGGGGAGCTCCTACAATGAGCAGTTCTTC.

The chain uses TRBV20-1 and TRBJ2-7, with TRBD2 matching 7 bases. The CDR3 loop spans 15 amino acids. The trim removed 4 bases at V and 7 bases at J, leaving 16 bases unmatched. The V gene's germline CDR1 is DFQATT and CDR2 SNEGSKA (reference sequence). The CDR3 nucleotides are TGCAGTGCTACACCGTTGAGTGGGAGGGTGGGGGAGCAGTACTTC. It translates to CSATPLSGRVGEQYF.

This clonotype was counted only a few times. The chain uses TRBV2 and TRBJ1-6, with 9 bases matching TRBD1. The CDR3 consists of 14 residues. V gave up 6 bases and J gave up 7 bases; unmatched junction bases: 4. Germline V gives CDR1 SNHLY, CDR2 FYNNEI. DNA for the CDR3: TGTGCCAGCAGGAGACAGGGGGTAAATTCACCCCTCCACTTT. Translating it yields CASRRQGVNSPLHF.

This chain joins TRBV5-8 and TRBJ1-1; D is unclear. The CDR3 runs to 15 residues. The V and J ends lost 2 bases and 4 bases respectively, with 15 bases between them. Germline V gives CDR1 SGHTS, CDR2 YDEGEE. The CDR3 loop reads CASSLQPRLSTEAFF. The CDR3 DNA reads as TGTGCCAGCAGCTTACAGCCCCGACTGAGCACTGAAGCTTTCTTT.

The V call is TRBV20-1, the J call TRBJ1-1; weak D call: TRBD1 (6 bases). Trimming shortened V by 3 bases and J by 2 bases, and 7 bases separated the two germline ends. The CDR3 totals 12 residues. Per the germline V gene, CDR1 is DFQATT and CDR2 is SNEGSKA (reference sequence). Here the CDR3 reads CSARGGNTEAFF. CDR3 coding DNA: TGCAGTGCTAGGGGGGGCAACACTGAAGCTTTCTTT.

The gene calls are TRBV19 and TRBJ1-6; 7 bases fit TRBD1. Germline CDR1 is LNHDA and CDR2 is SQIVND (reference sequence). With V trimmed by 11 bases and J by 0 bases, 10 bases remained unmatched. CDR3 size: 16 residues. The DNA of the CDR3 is TGTGCCCCGCGGACAGGCAGTAGCTCCTATAATTCACCCCTCCACTTT. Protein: CAPRTGSSSYNSPLHF.

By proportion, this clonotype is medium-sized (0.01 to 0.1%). In DNA, the CDR3 is TGTGCCAGCAGGAAGATACAGCCCATGCCGTCAGAGACCCAGTACTTC. Protein sequence: CASRKIQPMPSETQYF. The chain carries TRBV21-1 and TRBJ2-5. TRBV21-1 corresponds to a pseudogene. CDR3 length: 16 amino acids.

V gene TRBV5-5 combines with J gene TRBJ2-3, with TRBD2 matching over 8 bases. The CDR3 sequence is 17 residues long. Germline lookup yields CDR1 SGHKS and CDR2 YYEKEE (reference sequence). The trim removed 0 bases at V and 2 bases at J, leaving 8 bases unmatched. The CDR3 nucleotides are TGTGCCAGCAGCTTGGGAGTAGCGGGAAACCCCACAGATACGCAGTATTTT. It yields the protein CASSLGVAGNPTDTQYF. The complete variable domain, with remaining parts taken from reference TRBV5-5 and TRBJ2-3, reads DAGVTQSPTHLIKTRGQQVTLRCSPISGHKSVSWYQQVLGQGPQFIFQYYEKEERGRGNFPDRFSARQFPNYSSELNVNALLLGDSALYLCASSLGVAGNPTDTQYFGPGTRLTVL.

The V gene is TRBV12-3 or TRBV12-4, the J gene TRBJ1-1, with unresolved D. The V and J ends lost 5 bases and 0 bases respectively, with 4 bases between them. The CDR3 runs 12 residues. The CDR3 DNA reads TGTGCCAGCAGTGGCGTGAACACTGAAGCTTTCTTT. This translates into CASSGVNTEAFF.

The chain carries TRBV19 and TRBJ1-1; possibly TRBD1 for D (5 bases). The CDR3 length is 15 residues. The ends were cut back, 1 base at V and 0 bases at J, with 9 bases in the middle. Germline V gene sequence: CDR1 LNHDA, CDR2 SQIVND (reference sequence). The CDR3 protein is CASSIVRGLNTEAFF. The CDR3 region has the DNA TGTGCCAGTAGTATAGTGAGGGGTCTGAACACTGAAGCTTTCTTT.

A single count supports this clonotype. CDR3 region: CASSGVTGGKETQYF. The CDR3, as DNA: TGTGCCAGCAGTGGGGTTACGGGGGGGAAAGAGACCCAGTACTTC. V gene TRBV5-4 combines with J gene TRBJ2-5; 8 positions agree with TRBD2. This CDR3 has 15 amino acids. The J segment lost 3 bases and the V segment lost 5 bases, leaving 9 bases of the junction unmatched. From germline, CDR1 is SGHNT and CDR2 YYREEE (reference sequence). The whole variable domain, remainder taken from reference TRBV5-4 and TRBJ2-5, is ETGVTQSPTHLIKTRGQQVTLRCSSQSGHNTVSWYQQALGQGPQFIFQYYREEENGRGNFPPRFSGLQFPNYSSELNVNALELDDSALYLCASSGVTGGKETQYFGPGTRLLVL.

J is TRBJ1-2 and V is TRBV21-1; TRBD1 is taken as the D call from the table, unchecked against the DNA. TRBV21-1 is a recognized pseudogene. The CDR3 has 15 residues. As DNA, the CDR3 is TGTGCCAGCAGCAAAGACAGGGGTTGGGCCTATGGCTACACCTTC. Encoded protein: CASSKDRGWAYGYTF.

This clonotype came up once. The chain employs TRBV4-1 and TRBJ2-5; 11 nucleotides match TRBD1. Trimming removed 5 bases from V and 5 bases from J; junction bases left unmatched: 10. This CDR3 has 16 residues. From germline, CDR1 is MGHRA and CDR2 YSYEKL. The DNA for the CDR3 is TGCGCCAGCAGCTACGGGACAGGGGGAGGGAAGGAGACCCAGTACTTC. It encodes CASSYGTGGGKETQYF.

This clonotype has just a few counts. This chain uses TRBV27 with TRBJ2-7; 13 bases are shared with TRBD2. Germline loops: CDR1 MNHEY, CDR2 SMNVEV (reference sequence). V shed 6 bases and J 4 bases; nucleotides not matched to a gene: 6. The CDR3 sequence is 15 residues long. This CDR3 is CASSRLAGGLYEQYF. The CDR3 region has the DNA TGTGCCAGCAGCCGACTAGCGGGAGGCCTATACGAGCAGTACTTC.

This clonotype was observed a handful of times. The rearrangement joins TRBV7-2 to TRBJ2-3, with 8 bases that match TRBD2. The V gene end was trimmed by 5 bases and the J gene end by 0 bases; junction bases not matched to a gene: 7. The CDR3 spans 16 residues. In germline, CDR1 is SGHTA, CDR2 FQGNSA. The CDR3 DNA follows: TGTGCCAGCAGCGGAGGCGGCGGGGGGAGCACAGATACGCAGTATTTT. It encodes CASSGGGGGSTDTQYF.

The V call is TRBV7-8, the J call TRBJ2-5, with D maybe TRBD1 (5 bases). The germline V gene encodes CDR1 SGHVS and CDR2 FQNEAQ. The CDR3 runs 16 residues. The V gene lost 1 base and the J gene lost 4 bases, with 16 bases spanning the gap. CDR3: CASSLGPAGLRETQYF. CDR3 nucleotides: TGTGCCAGCAGCTTAGGTCCTGCAGGGTTGAGAGAGACCCAGTACTTC.

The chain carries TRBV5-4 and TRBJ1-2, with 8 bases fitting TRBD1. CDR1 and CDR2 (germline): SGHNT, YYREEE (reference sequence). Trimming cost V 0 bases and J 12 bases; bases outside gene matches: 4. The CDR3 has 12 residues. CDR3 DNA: TGTGCCAGCAGCTTGGGGACAGGGTATGACACCTTC. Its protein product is CASSLGTGYDTF.

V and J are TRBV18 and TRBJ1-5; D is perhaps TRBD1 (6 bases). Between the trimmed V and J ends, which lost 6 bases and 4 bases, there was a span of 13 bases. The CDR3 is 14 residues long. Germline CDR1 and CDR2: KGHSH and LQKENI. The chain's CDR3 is CASSVTGNNQPQHF. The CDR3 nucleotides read TGTGCCAGCTCTGTGACAGGTAATAATCAGCCCCAGCATTTT.